The 3 T cell receptor beta chains below come from one sample, sequenced in a study of control samples from healthy donors and cancer patients (dated by TCRdb to about 2020). Library construction relied on the immunoSEQ multiplex PCR assay. Imported from immuneACCESS, the table was reduced by TCRdb to in-frame sequences with V and J called. These copies leave out some clones; in studies compared against another copy, an unresolved V gene accounts for under half, and the cause of the remainder is not known. The sample table shows 140,000 to 150,000 clones, and roughly 89% are seen once. The top ten constitute less than 5% of the sample. The sequenced sample was blood. These receptors came from a man aged 25-45 years in good health.

This chain links TRBV21-1 with TRBJ2-5; TRBD1 reflects the table's D call only, with no check against the DNA. TRBV21-1 represents a pseudogene. The CDR3 covers 16 residues. The CDR3 loop reads CASSKGRSTGEETQYF. The CDR3 DNA is TGTGCCAGCAGCAAAGGTCGTTCGACAGGGGAAGAGACCCAGTACTTC.

The CDR3 is CASSLVTTGTDTQYF. The DNA of the CDR3 is TGTGCCAGCAGCTTAGTAACGACAGGCACAGATACGCAGTATTTT. The chain recombines TRBV7-9 with TRBJ2-3, with a tentative D call TRBD1 (5 bases). Germline V gives CDR1 SEHNR, CDR2 FQNEAQ (reference sequence). V dropped 1 base and J dropped 1 base, with 9 bases sitting between them. The CDR3 has 15 residues.

The chain joins TRBV4-2 to TRBJ1-6; TRBD1 might be the D (6 bases). The CDR3 is 16 residues long. Germline V gene sequence: CDR1 LGHNA, CDR2 YNFKEQ. V gave up 0 bases and J gave up 7 bases, with 13 bases separating them. This CDR3 reads CASSQEWGLGNSPLHF. The CDR3 nucleotides read TGTGCCAGCAGCCAAGAATGGGGGCTGGGGAATTCACCCCTCCACTTT.